This TCR beta chain was captured by sequencing in a study of a mutant IDH1 vaccine in newly diagnosed glioma. Overall study: Among treated patients, about 62% were male and roughly 38% female, and mean age was 40.4 years. Most patients had radiochemotherapy with temozolomide before enrollment; others had one alone. Notes on the study in general: In about 93% of patients, immune responses induced by the vaccine occurred. Pseudoprogression seemed unlinked to shifts in top peripheral T cell clonotypes.

As for this clone: As yet, its antigen is unknown.

As for time point: baseline, week 1 (first vaccination visit). The treatment is: pre-vaccination baseline after standard-of-care therapy. Generated by immunoSEQ multiplex PCR, the TCRdb table keeps only in-frame clones and is missing some. Here the sample spans roughly 70,000 clones, around 86% being singletons. CDR3 length: 15 amino acids. V gave up 4 bases and J gave up 4 bases; unmatched junction bases: 9. Looked up from germline, CDR1 is SQVTM and CDR2 is ANQGSEA. The receptor was isolated from a young man with glioma. V usage is TRBV29-1 and J usage is TRBJ2-2; 7 bases agree with TRBD2. The sample was PBMCs, taken from a glioma patient treated with radiotherapy, temozolomide or both. CDR3 protein: CSVASREGPTGELFF. The CDR3 DNA follows: TGCAGCGTTGCATCCAGGGAGGGACCCACCGGGGAGCTGTTTTTT.